This T cell receptor (beta chain) came from a study of cytomegalovirus exposure and HLA in healthy donors. Study-wide findings and caveats: CMV serostatus was the sole immune exposure information available. TCR beta sequences reportedly predicted most subjects' HLA-A and HLA-B alleles accurately.

A multiplex PCR was run with 60 Vbeta primers and 13 Jbeta primers. Using immunoSEQ multiplex PCR, the repertoire was profiled, and TCRdb retains in-frame clones only, with some absent. This sample's clone table lists under 150,000 clones. Despite likely unrecorded immune exposures, the donors were nominally healthy at the time of sampling. Details on this clone: Its target is unknown.

The length of the CDR3 is 15 residues. The sequencing sample was made of PBMCs. The clonotype was recovered from a woman between 40 and 55 years old in good health and CMV-seronegative. The chain couples TRBV12-1 to TRBJ2-1; the table's D call TRBD1 went unverified against the DNA. TRBV12-1 is recorded as a pseudogene. DNA of the CDR3: TGTGCCAGCAGCTTGCGTCCCGGGACAGGGAATGAGCAGTTCTTC. Translation gives CASSLRPGTGNEQFF.